Below, 3 T cell receptor beta chains from the same sample are listed, as sequenced in a study of radiotherapy plus CTLA-4 blockade in lung cancer listed by TCRdb under 2018. Library creation used the immunoSEQ multiplex PCR assay. The source is immuneACCESS, and TCRdb retained only in-frame sequences with V and J called. Part of the clones is not carried over; for the studies checked, unresolved V genes explain less than half of this, and the remainder is unexplained. A total of tens of thousands of clones appear in this sample, approximately 80% of them only once. The ten largest clones capture around 7% of the sample. Sample: peripheral blood, taken from a patient treated with radiotherapy plus ipilimumab. The receptors originated from a human donor with non-small cell lung cancer who had a complete response to radiotherapy plus ipilimumab.

The chain joins TRBV7-8 to TRBJ2-7, with a weak D call TRBD1 (7 bases). V was cut by 3 bases and J by 5 bases, with 14 bases left in between. The CDR3 runs 14 residues. The germline gives CDR1 SGHVS, CDR2 FQNEAQ. The CDR3 DNA is TGTGCCAGCAGCTTGGCAGGGGGAGGAAACGAGCAGTACGTC. Residues: CASSLAGGGNEQYV.

The CDR3 bases are TGTGCCTGGAGTAGAGGGACAGGGGTTTTCAATGGGGCCAACGTCCTGACTTTC. Its translation is CAWSRGTGVFNGANVLTF. The V and J genes are TRBV30 and TRBJ2-6, with TRBD1 matching over 10 bases. The germline V gene has CDR1 GTSNPN and CDR2 SVGIG (reference sequence). The CDR3 length is 18 residues. J lost 3 bases, V lost 2 bases, and 10 bases had no gene match.

The V call is TRBV6-1, the J call TRBJ2-7; 7 bases match TRBD1. With V trimmed by 0 bases and J by 4 bases, 9 bases remained unmatched. Germline assignment: CDR1 MNHNS and CDR2 SASEGT. The CDR3 extends over 16 amino acids. This CDR3 is CASSEAPTGNRYEQYV. CDR3 bases: TGTGCCAGCAGTGAAGCCCCGACAGGGAATCGGTACGAGCAGTACGTC.